This T cell receptor beta chain was sequenced in a study of technical replicates of blood from a handful of donors. Clones were read by immunoSEQ multiplex PCR, and TCRdb kept only the in-frame ones, dropping some. The data hold around 77,000 clones, with around nine tenths observed a single time. J gave up 8 bases and V 6 bases, and 14 bases lay outside the gene matches. The V gene's germline CDR1 is SGDLS and CDR2 YYNGEE. This CDR3 contains 15 residues. The chain recombines TRBV9 with TRBJ2-1, with TRBD2 identical over 7 bases. The sequencing input was T cells isolated from PBMCs. The source of this sequence is a human donor in good health. The CDR3 DNA is TGTGCCAGCACCCCCTTCGGGGGAGGGCCGGATGAGCAGTTCTTC. Its protein is CASTPFGGGPDEQFF.